Listed here is a single TCR beta chain. What it binds is unknown. The sample comes from a study of T cell responses to AZD1222 COVID-19 vaccine. Study-wide points: The reported proportion of spike-specific TCRs targeting unmutated variant regions was nearly half. Along spike, vaccine-associated CD4 TCRs were found throughout, with dominance at 160-218 and 743-854. All repertoire sampling was performed exclusively after the peak T cell response.

TCRdb's copy holds only in-frame clones and misses some; the assay was immunoSEQ multiplex PCR. The repertoire consists of 99,000 or so clones, with about 89% occurring once and the leading ten covering over 3%. The material was peripheral blood, obtained 28 days after the second dose of the MenACWY control vaccine. This clonotype originated in an adult who received the MenACWY meningococcal vaccine as a control.

The CDR3 region has the DNA TGTGCCAGCAGTTCGAACGTGGGGATTCCAGGGGACCCCAATCAGCCCCAGCATTTT. It yields the protein CASSSNVGIPGDPNQPQHF. The V gene is TRBV28, the J gene TRBJ1-5, with D possibly matching TRBD1 (6 bases). The CDR3 totals 19 residues. Looked up from germline, CDR1 is MDHEN and CDR2 is SYDVKM. Between the trimmed V and J ends, which lost 4 bases and 3 bases, there was a span of 25 bases.